This T cell receptor (beta chain) was sequenced in a study of OX40 agonist ivuxolimab in advanced cancers. Overall study: Clinicians treated patients with ivuxolimab, an agonistic anti-OX40 (CD134) antibody. Partial responses were achieved by three patients, of whom one had hepatocellular carcinoma and two had cutaneous melanoma. Study-wide findings and caveats: Partly responding patients at 0.1-3.0 mg/kg showed some of the smallest clonal expansion.

In this sample, this clone turned up a few times. Antigen specificity is unknown. V lost 9 bases and J lost 3, with 6 bases in between. Per the germline V gene, CDR1 is LNHDA and CDR2 is SQIVND (reference sequence). This CDR3 region has 11 residues. Profiled with immunoSEQ multiplex PCR; TCRdb holds only in-frame clones, not every one. The sample carries under 85,000 clones, 85% recorded once. Patients had blood sampled at baseline and again on cycle 4 day 1 and cycle 7 day 1. Sequencing used CD4+ or CD8+ T cells sorted from blood, obtained in a trial of the OX40 agonist ivuxolimab. The receptor was isolated from an adult with an advanced solid tumor such as melanoma, head and neck, liver or kidney cancer. J is TRBJ1-5 and V is TRBV19; D is uncertain. The CDR3, as DNA: TGTGCCAGCCAATTCAATCAGCCCCAGCATTTT. The encoded protein is CASQFNQPQHF.